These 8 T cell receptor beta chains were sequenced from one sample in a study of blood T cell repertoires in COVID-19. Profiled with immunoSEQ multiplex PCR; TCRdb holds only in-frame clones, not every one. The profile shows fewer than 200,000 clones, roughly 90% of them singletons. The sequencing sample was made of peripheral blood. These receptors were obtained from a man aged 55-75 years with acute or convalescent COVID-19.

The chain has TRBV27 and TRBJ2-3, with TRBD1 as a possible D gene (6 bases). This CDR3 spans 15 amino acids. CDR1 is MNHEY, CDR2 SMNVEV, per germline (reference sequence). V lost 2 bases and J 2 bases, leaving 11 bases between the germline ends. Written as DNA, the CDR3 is TGTGCCAGCAGTTTAAGGCAGGGGCCCACAGATACGCAGTATTTT. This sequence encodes CASSLRQGPTDTQYF.

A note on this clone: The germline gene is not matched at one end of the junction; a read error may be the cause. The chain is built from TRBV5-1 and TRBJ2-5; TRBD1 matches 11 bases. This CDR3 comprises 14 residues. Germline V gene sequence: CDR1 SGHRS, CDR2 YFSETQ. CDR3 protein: CASSLAWDRGTPNF. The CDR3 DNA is TGCGCCAGCAGCTTGGCCTGGGACAGGGGGACACCAAACTTC. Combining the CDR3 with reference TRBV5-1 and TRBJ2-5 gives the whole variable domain KAGVTQTPRYLIKTRGQQVTLSCSPISGHRSVSWYQQTPGQGLQFLFEYFSETQRNKGNFPGRFSGRQFSNSRSEMNVSTLELGDSALYLCASSLAWDRGTPNFGPGTRLLVL.

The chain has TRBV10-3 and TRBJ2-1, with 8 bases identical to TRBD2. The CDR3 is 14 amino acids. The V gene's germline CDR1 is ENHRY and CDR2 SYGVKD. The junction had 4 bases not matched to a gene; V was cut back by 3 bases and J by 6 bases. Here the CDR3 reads CAISDERGGNEQFF. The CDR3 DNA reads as TGTGCCATCAGTGATGAACGGGGGGGCAATGAGCAGTTCTTC.

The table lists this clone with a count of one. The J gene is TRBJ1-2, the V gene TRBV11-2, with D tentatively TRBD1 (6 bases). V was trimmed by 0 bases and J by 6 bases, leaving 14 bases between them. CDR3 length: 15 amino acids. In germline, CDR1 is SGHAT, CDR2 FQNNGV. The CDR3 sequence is CASSLDYRVRNGYTF. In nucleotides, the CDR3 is TGTGCCAGCAGCTTAGACTACAGGGTGCGGAATGGCTACACCTTC.

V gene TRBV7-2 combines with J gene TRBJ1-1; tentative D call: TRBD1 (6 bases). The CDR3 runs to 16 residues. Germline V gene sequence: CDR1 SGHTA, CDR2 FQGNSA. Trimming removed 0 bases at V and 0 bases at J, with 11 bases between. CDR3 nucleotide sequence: TGTGCCAGCAGCTTAGCGTTAGGACAGCTGAACACTGAAGCTTTCTTT. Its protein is CASSLALGQLNTEAFF.

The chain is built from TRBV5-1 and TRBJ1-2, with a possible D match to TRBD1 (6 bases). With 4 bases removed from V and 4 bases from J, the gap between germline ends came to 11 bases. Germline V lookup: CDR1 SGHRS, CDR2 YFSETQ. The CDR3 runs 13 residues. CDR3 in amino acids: CASSADRSYGYTF. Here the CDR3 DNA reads TGCGCCAGCAGCGCCGACAGGAGCTATGGCTACACCTTC.

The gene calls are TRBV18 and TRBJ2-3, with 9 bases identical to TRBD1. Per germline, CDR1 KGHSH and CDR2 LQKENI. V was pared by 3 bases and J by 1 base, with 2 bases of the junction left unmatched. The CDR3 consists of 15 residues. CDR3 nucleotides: TGTGCCAGCTCACCGGGACAGGGAGGCACAGATACGCAGTATTTT. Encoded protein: CASSPGQGGTDTQYF.

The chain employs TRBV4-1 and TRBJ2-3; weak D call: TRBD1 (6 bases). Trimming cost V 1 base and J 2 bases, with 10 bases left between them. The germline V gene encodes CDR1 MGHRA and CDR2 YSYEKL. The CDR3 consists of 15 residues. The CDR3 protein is CASSQVDRDTDTQYF. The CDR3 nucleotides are TGCGCCAGCAGCCAAGTGGACAGAGACACAGATACGCAGTATTTT.